This is a list of T cell receptor beta chains from one sample in a study of blood T cell repertoires in COVID-19. Libraries were prepared by immunoSEQ multiplex PCR; TCRdb keeps only in-frame clonotypes and omits some of them. The table lists approximately 70,000 clones, 88% of them singletons. Material for sequencing was peripheral blood. These receptors came from a human donor in a cohort sampled during active COVID-19. The CDR3 runs from the conserved cysteine through the conserved F or W. The order of the fields is clone size, D gene, J gene, V gene, CDR3 protein, CDR3 DNA. A D gene is named only where the DNA matches it firmly. Where a row states a size, it is once, few, many or the class of an expanded clone; other rows omit it.

>.|.|TRBJ2-7|TRBV5-1
CASSLASLSSYEQYF
TGCGCCAGCAGCTTGGCCTCCCTTAGCTCCTACGAGCAGTACTTC
>once|.|TRBJ2-7|TRBV3-1/TRBV3-2
CASSQDRQAGFYEQYF
TGTGCCAGCAGCCAAGATAGACAGGCAGGCTTCTACGAGCAGTACTTC
>.|.|TRBJ1-1|TRBV7-3
CASSLIGSGRASEAFF
TGTGCCAGCAGCTTAATCGGAAGTGGGCGGGCCAGTGAAGCTTTCTTT
>few|.|TRBJ1-2|TRBV5-6
CASSVLSGSPNYGYTF
TGTGCCAGCAGCGTTCTTTCCGGGTCCCCTAACTATGGCTACACCTTC
>.|.|TRBJ1-2|TRBV6-5
CASSYSPPGTPEDYTF
TGTGCCAGCAGTTACTCCCCCCCCGGGACACCCGAAGACTACACCTTC
>.|TRBD1|TRBJ1-6|TRBV7-9
CASSLDRVNSPLHF
TGTGCCAGCAGCTTGGACAGGGTGAATTCACCCCTCCACTTT
>.|TRBD1|TRBJ1-3|TRBV5-1
CASSSTGGTGNTIYF
TGCGCCAGCAGCTCGACAGGGGGCACTGGAAACACCATATATTTT
>.|TRBD2|TRBJ2-4|TRBV7-2
CASSLARRGVAKNIQYF
TGTGCCAGCAGCTTAGCTAGGCGGGGGGTAGCCAAAAACATTCAGTACTTC
>.|TRBD2|TRBJ2-1|TRBV28
CASSLRTSYEQFF
TGTGCCAGCAGTTTACGGACTAGCTATGAGCAGTTCTTC
>.|TRBD1|TRBJ1-5|TRBV19
CASSIDDRGRQPQHF
TGTGCCAGTAGTATCGATGACAGGGGTCGGCAGCCCCAGCATTTT
>.|.|TRBJ2-4|TRBV6-1
CASSEIRLERGDIQYF
TGTGCCAGCAGTGAAATCCGGCTGGAGCGAGGAGACATTCAGTACTTC
>.|.|TRBJ1-2|TRBV3-1/TRBV3-2
CASSYDGGYTF
TGTGCCAGCAGCTATGACGGGGGCTACACCTTC
>.|.|TRBJ1-1|TRBV23-1
CASSHQGQGPEAFF
TGCGCCAGCAGTCACCAGGGCCAAGGTCCTGAAGCTTTCTTT
>.|TRBD2|TRBJ2-3|TRBV7-2
CASSFPPRLAFTDTQYF
TGTGCCAGCAGCTTCCCCCCGAGACTAGCATTCACAGATACGCAGTATTTT
>.|.|TRBJ1-6|TRBV25-1
CASSASRTVNSPLHF
TGTGCCAGCAGTGCTTCCCGGACAGTCAATTCACCCCTCCACTTT
>.|.|TRBJ2-5|TRBV5-4
CASSLELAGARETQYF
TGTGCCAGCAGCTTGGAGCTGGCGGGGGCGCGAGAGACCCAGTACTTC
>.|.|TRBJ1-2|TRBV3-1/TRBV3-2
CASSQAGNRAGGYTF
TGTGCCAGCAGCCAAGCAGGGAACAGGGCTGGCGGCTACACCTTC
>once|TRBD1|TRBJ1-4|TRBV6-4
CASPRGLAQGARTNEKLFF
TGTGCCAGCCCTCGCGGCTTAGCGCAGGGGGCGCGGACTAATGAAAAACTGTTTTTT
>.|TRBD1|TRBJ2-3|TRBV6-6
CASSGGTGPPDTQYF
TGTGCCAGCAGTGGCGGGACAGGCCCCCCAGATACGCAGTATTTT
>.|.|TRBJ2-7|TRBV6-1
CASSEGASSSYEQYF
TGTGCCAGCAGTGAGGGGGCGAGCAGCTCCTACGAGCAGTACTTC
>.|TRBD1|TRBJ1-4|TRBV2
CASSRQGGSEKLFF
TGTGCCAGCAGTAGACAGGGTGGGAGTGAAAAACTGTTTTTT
>.|TRBD1|TRBJ2-1|TRBV5-1
CASRLGTGAYNEQFF
TGCGCCAGCAGGCTAGGGACAGGGGCCTACAATGAGCAGTTCTTC
>.|TRBD1|TRBJ2-7|TRBV6-5
CASSAGTGVLYEQYF
TGTGCCAGCAGCGCCGGGACAGGGGTCCTCTACGAGCAGTACTTC
>once|TRBD2|TRBJ2-7|TRBV9
CASSAPGLRLQQYF
TGTGCCAGCAGCGCACCGGGACTAAGGCTGCAGCAGTACTTC
>.|TRBD1|TRBJ1-6|TRBV7-2
CASSPRGQDRVFSPLHF
TGTGCCAGCAGCCCGCGAGGGCAGGACAGGGTCTTTTCACCCCTCCACTTT
>.|TRBD1|TRBJ1-3|TRBV2
CASSESLWDRGRNTIYF
TGTGCCAGCAGTGAAAGTTTGTGGGACAGGGGGCGAAACACCATATATTTT
>.|.|TRBJ2-5|TRBV5-1
CASRAGTLPETQYF
TGCGCCAGCCGGGCGGGGACGTTGCCAGAGACCCAGTACTTC
>.|.|TRBJ2-3|TRBV11-2
CASGPGGTDTQYF
TGTGCCAGCGGTCCCGGGGGCACAGATACGCAGTATTTT
>.|TRBD1|TRBJ1-2|TRBV28
CASSLGDSNGYTF
TGTGCCAGCAGTCTCGGGGACAGCAATGGCTACACCTTC
>.|TRBD1|TRBJ1-2|TRBV28
CASTLQGARGYTF
TGTGCCAGCACCCTACAGGGGGCTCGGGGCTACACCTTC
>.|.|TRBJ2-3|TRBV4-1
CASSQGSWDTQYF
TGCGCCAGCAGCCAAGGTAGCTGGGATACGCAGTATTTT
>.|.|TRBJ1-1|TRBV18
CASSPLAQGNGPEAFF
TGTGCCAGCTCACCACTTGCACAGGGCAATGGGCCTGAAGCTTTCTTT
>once|TRBD1|TRBJ1-1|TRBV3-1/TRBV3-2
CASSQDPPGQGALTEAFF
TGTGCCAGCAGCCAAGATCCCCCGGGACAGGGGGCGCTTACCGAAGCTTTCTTT
>.|TRBD1|TRBJ1-4|TRBV19
CASTYHDREIKGLFF
TGTGCCAGTACATATCACGACAGGGAGATTAAAGGACTGTTTTTT
>.|TRBD1|TRBJ2-4|TRBV7-9
CASSPRDRGFHTKNIQYF
TGTGCCAGCAGCCCCCGGGACAGGGGCTTTCATACCAAAAACATTCAGTACTTC
>.|TRBD2|TRBJ2-5|TRBV5-4
CASHGPASGGLPGTQYF
TGTGCCAGCCACGGGCCCGCTAGCGGGGGGCTGCCGGGGACCCAGTACTTC